This T cell receptor (beta chain) was sequenced in a study of PD-1 blockade in classical Hodgkin lymphoma. Time point indicated: cycle 4 day 1 (C4D1), after 5 to 7 weeks of nivolumab. Relapses following autologous stem cell transplantation were seen in all patients, with brentuximab vedotin exposure varying. The study purified CD4+ T cells from thawed PBMCs using magnetic negative selection. Points from the study as a whole: Undefined causes, possibly disease activity or prior therapy, underlie the repertoire differences. CD4+ but not CD8+ TCR diversity rose significantly by C4D1. Reported findings placed baseline TCR diversity lower in newly diagnosed patients (compared with healthy donors).

As for this clone: Its specificity is unknown.

Data came from immunoSEQ multiplex PCR; TCRdb stores just in-frame clones and leaves some out. In the table there are just over 9,500 clones, approximately 72% of which are singletons. Germline lookup yields CDR1 MNHNY and CDR2 SVGAGI (reference sequence). V lost 6 bases, J lost 6 bases, and 17 bases lay in between. The CDR3 contains 14 residues. This clonotype originated in a human donor with classical Hodgkin lymphoma. The V and J genes are TRBV6-6 and TRBJ1-1, with a possible D match to TRBD1 (5 bases). The material was CD4+ T cells from blood, obtained before the fourth cycle of nivolumab. CDR3 nucleotides: TGTGCCAGCAGCCGACGGGGGGGGGAAGCTGAAGCTTTCTTT. This codes for CASSRRGGEAEAFF.